This TCR beta chain is from a study of blood T cells in healthy people across ages. V gave up 2 bases and J gave up 4 bases; unmatched junction bases: 6. Germline V lookup: CDR1 LGHNA, CDR2 YSLEER. There are 16 residues in the CDR3. The table lists this clonotype with a few counts. It was with a sample-barcoded 5' primer and a J-beta primer mix that a second PCR of roughly 7 to 11 cycles was run. TCRdb re-derived calls from the 5' RACE reads in MiXCR, one entry per CDR3 protein. Here the sample spans 540,000 or so distinct CDR3 sequences, roughly 28% being singletons. The material sequenced was blood. The chain links TRBV4-3 to TRBJ1-4; 8 bases line up with TRBD1. The sequence came from a woman aged 70-85 years in good health. The CDR3 spells CASSQTGQVDNEKLFF. In DNA form, the CDR3 reads TGCGCCAGCAGCCAAACGGGACAGGTGGATAATGAAAAACTGTTTTTT.